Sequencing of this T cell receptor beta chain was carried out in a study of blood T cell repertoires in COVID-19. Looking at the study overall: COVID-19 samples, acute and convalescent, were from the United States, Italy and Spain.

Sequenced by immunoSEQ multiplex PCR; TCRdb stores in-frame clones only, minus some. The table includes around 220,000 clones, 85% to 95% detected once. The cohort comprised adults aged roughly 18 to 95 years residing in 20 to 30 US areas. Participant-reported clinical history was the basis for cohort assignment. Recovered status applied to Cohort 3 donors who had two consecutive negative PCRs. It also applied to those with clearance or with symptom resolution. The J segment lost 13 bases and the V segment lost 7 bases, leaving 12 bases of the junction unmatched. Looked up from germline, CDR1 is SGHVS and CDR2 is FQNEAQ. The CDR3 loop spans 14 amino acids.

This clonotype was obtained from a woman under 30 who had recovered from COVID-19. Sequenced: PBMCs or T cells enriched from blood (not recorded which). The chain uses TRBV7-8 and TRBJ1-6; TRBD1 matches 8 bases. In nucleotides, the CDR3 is TGTGCCAGCACCCCCGGCAGGGGGCCTCCCCCCCTCCACTTT. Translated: CASTPGRGPPPLHF.